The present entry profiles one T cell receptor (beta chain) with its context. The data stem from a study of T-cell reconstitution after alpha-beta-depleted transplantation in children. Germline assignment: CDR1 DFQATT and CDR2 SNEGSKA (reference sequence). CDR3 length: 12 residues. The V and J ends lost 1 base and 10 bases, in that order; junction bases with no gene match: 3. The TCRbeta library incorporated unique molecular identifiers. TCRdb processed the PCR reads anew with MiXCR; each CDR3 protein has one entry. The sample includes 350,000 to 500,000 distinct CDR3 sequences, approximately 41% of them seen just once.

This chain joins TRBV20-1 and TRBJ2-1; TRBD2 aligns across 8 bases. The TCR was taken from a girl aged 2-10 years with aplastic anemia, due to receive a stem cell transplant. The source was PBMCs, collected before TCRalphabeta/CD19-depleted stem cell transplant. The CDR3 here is CSARGLAREQFF. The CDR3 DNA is TGCAGTGCTAGAGGACTAGCGCGCGAGCAGTTCTTC.